The 13 T cell receptor beta chains below come from one sample, sequenced in a study of beta chain features in type 1 diabetes. The study reverse transcribed the entire isolated RNA, so it sequenced expressed TCRB transcripts. Sequenced by immunoSEQ multiplex PCR; TCRdb stores in-frame clones only, minus some. The top ten clones hold approximately 0.087% of a sample with just over 600,000 clones, 15% to 18% of them seen once. The source material was naive CD4+ T cells from blood. These receptors came from a man aged 18 to 29 in good health.

This clone was picked up many times. V and J are TRBV14 and TRBJ2-1, with TRBD2 identical over 11 bases. With V trimmed by 1 base and J by 9 bases, 5 bases remained unmatched. Germline CDR1 is SGHDN and CDR2 is FVKESK. The CDR3 sequence is 15 residues long. The CDR3 DNA is TGTGCCAGCAGCCAAGCTAGCGGGGGGCCCGGTGAGCAGTTCTTC. Translation: CASSQASGGPGEQFF.

This clone was seen a few times. The junction departs from germline at one end; a sequencing error may be responsible. V gene TRBV2 combines with J gene TRBJ2-7, with D possibly matching TRBD2 (6 bases). The CDR3 contains 13 residues. CDR1 and CDR2 from the germline V gene are SNHLY and FYNNEI. CDR3 amino acids: CASSEDTGVRRDF. DNA for the CDR3: TGTGCCAGCAGTGAGGACACCGGGGTGCGGAGGGACTTC. The variable domain in full, completed from reference TRBV2 and TRBJ2-7, reads EPEVTQTPSHQVTQMGQEVILRCVPISNHLYFYWYRQILGQKVEFLVSFYNNEISEKSEIFDDQFSVERPDGSNFTLKIRSTKLEDSAMYFCASSEDTGVRRDFGPGTRLTVT.

The V and J genes are TRBV30 and TRBJ1-5; 8 nucleotides align to TRBD1. Germline V gene sequence: CDR1 GTSNPN, CDR2 SVGIG (reference sequence). J was trimmed by 4 bases and V by 3 bases; bases with no gene match: 20. This CDR3 has 19 amino acids. In nucleotides, the CDR3 is TGTGCCTGGAGACAAAACAGGGGGAATCCTGGGGTGAGGAATCAGCCCCAGCATTTT. This codes for CAWRQNRGNPGVRNQPQHF. Drawing the rest from reference TRBV30 and TRBJ1-5, the complete variable domain is SQTIHQWPATLVQPVGSPLSLECTVEGTSNPNLYWYRQAAGRGLQLLFYSVGIGQISSEVPQNLSASRPQDRQFILSSKKLLLSDSGFYLCAWRQNRGNPGVRNQPQHFGDGTRLSIL.

In nucleotides, the CDR3 is TGTGCCAGCAGCCCCGACAGGGCGGCAGATACGCAGTATTTT. Its translation is CASSPDRAADTQYF. The rearrangement joins TRBV7-3 to TRBJ2-3; 7 bases map to TRBD1. The V gene end was trimmed by 5 bases and the J gene end by 4 bases; junction bases not matched to a gene: 6. The CDR3 runs 14 residues. CDR1 SGHTA and CDR2 FQGTGA come from the germline V gene.

This clone was counted between two and nine times. The chain employs TRBV7-2 and TRBJ2-5; perhaps TRBD1 as D (6 bases). From germline, CDR1 is SGHTA and CDR2 FQGNSA. Trimming pared 3 bases from V and 4 bases from J, leaving 12 bases between. The CDR3 is 14 residues long. CDR3 loop: CASSFAGARETQYF. The CDR3, as DNA: TGTGCCAGCAGCTTTGCAGGGGCGCGAGAGACCCAGTACTTC.

This chain uses TRBV7-2 with TRBJ2-3; 13 nucleotides match TRBD2. Germline CDR1 SGHTA, CDR2 FQGNSA. Losses at the gene ends were 5 bases for V and 3 bases for J; bases not matched to a gene: 5. This CDR3 contains 16 residues. In nucleotides, the CDR3 is TGTGCCAGCAGCACTAGGACTAGCGGGAGTACAGATACGCAGTATTTT. Protein product: CASSTRTSGSTDTQYF.

The chain has TRBV5-1 and TRBJ2-3; D is perhaps TRBD1 or TRBD2 (5 bases each). Trimming pared 3 bases from V and 8 bases from J, leaving 13 bases between. This CDR3 region has 13 residues. Germline V gene lookup returns CDR1 SGHRS and CDR2 YFSETQ. The CDR3, as DNA: TGCGCCAGCAGCTCAACCGGGGCAGGTACGCAGTATTTT. As protein: CASSSTGAGTQYF.

J is TRBJ2-7 and V is TRBV28, with a possible D match to TRBD2 (5 bases). Germline V gene data show CDR1 as MDHEN and CDR2 as SYDVKM. The CDR3 covers 14 residues. V was cut by 2 bases and J by 3 bases, with 11 bases left in between. The CDR3 nucleotides read TGTGCCAGCAGTTTAAGAGGCCGGGGCTACGAGCAGTACTTC. It translates to CASSLRGRGYEQYF.

The CDR3 sequence is CASSVTSGATETQYF. For the CDR3, the DNA is TGTGCCAGCAGCGTGACTAGCGGGGCGACGGAGACCCAGTACTTC. This chain connects TRBV9 to TRBJ2-5; 11 bases map to TRBD2. The CDR3 contains 15 residues. CDR1 and CDR2 (germline): SGDLS, YYNGEE. V shed 2 bases and J 5 bases; nucleotides not matched to a gene: 5. The full variable domain, completed using reference TRBV9 and TRBJ2-5, is DSGVTQTPKHLITATGQRVTLRCSPRSGDLSVYWYQQSLDQGLQFLIQYYNGEERAKGNILERFSAQQFPDLHSELNLSSLELGDSALYFCASSVTSGATETQYFGPGTRLLVL.

The CDR3 loop reads CASRPQGLGADTQYF. The CDR3 DNA is TGTGCCAGCAGGCCCCAGGGACTTGGCGCAGATACGCAGTATTTT. The chain is built from TRBV6-5 and TRBJ2-3, with D tentatively TRBD2 (6 bases). The CDR3 length is 15 residues. The V and J ends lost 6 bases and 4 bases respectively, with 17 bases between them. Per the germline V gene, CDR1 is MNHEY and CDR2 is SVGAGI.

The chain has TRBV5-1 and TRBJ1-1; tentative D call: TRBD1 (5 bases). V lost 0 bases, J lost 5 bases, and 8 bases lay in between. This CDR3 spans 13 amino acids. Germline CDR1 and CDR2: SGHRS and YFSETQ. CDR3 sequence (DNA): TGCGCCAGCAGCTTGGACTGGGGGACTGAAGCTTTCTTT. Its translation: CASSLDWGTEAFF.

Only a few counts were recorded for this clone. The chain couples TRBV30 to TRBJ2-7, with D perhaps matching TRBD1 (6 bases). With 8 bases removed from V and 0 bases from J, the gap between germline ends came to 8 bases. This CDR3 comprises 11 residues. Germline-derived CDR1 and CDR2 are GTSNPN and SVGIG (reference sequence). The DNA for the CDR3 is TGTGCCATGGGGGCCTCCTACGAGCAGTACTTC. Its translation is CAMGASYEQYF.

The chain carries TRBV6-1 and TRBJ1-5; no clear D gene. Trimming cost V 2 bases and J 0 bases, with 11 bases left between them. The CDR3 covers 16 residues. Germline V CDR1 and CDR2: MNHNS, SASEGT. The CDR3 region is CASSEFLQSSNQPQHF. The CDR3 nucleotides read TGTGCCAGCAGTGAATTCTTACAGAGTAGCAATCAGCCCCAGCATTTT.